These 27 T cell receptor beta chains were all obtained from the same sample, sequenced in a study of immune cell composition in non-small cell lung cancer. Profiling relied on immunoSEQ multiplex PCR, and the TCRdb table lists in-frame clones only, not all of them. The sample holds approximately 8,000 clones; about 73% are singletons and the top ten take 12%. Source material: lung tumor tissue. Receptors were obtained from a human donor with non-small cell lung cancer.

This clone has only a few counts. V is TRBV5-5 and J is TRBJ2-2, with D unclear. V lost 1 base, J lost 0 bases, and 4 bases lay in between. The CDR3 contains 14 residues. Germline V gene data show CDR1 as SGHKS and CDR2 as YYEKEE (reference sequence). The CDR3 bases are TGTGCCAGCAGCTTGCAACCGAACACCGGGGAGCTGTTTTTT. This encodes CASSLQPNTGELFF.

The V and J genes are TRBV11-2 and TRBJ1-3; maybe TRBD1 (5 bases). With 3 bases removed from V and 0 bases from J, the gap between germline ends came to 15 bases. This CDR3 is built from 17 residues. Germline V gives CDR1 SGHAT, CDR2 FQNNGV. CDR3 nucleotide sequence: TGTGCCAGCAGCTTGAGGGCCCGGGGGGGCTCTGGAAACACCATATATTTT. Protein product: CASSLRARGGSGNTIYF.

The rearrangement uses TRBV13 and TRBJ2-7; D not resolved. V was trimmed by 6 bases and J by 3 bases, leaving 12 bases between them. In germline, CDR1 is PRHDT, CDR2 FYEKMQ (reference sequence). The CDR3 covers 13 residues. Written as DNA, the CDR3 is TGTGCCAGCAGGGACGGGCCTTACTACGAGCAGTACTTC. This codes for CASRDGPYYEQYF.

This chain joins TRBV4-2 and TRBJ1-4, with 7 bases that match TRBD1. Germline CDR1 reads LGHNA; CDR2 reads YNFKEQ. V trimming: 0 bases; J trimming: 7 bases; junction bases outside the gene matches: 14. CDR3 size: 18 residues. CDR3 amino acids: CASSQDRDRKKAAEKLFF. The CDR3 coding sequence is TGTGCCAGCAGCCAAGATCGGGACAGAAAAAAAGCGGCTGAAAAACTGTTTTTT.

The chain links TRBV6-1 to TRBJ2-2; D is undetermined. V was clipped by 2 bases and J by 4 bases, with 11 bases between them. The CDR3 is 15 residues long. CDR1 is MNHNS, CDR2 SASEGT, per germline. In nucleotides, the CDR3 is TGTGCCAGCAGTGAATATTGGTTGAGCACCGGGGAGCTGTTTTTT. This codes for CASSEYWLSTGELFF.

The rearrangement uses TRBV19 and TRBJ1-5, with 8 bases lining up with TRBD1. J gave up 2 bases and V 7 bases, and 7 bases lay outside the gene matches. Germline-derived CDR1 and CDR2 are LNHDA and SQIVND (reference sequence). The CDR3 consists of 15 residues. The DNA of the CDR3 is TGTGCCAGTACCCACGGACAGGGTGGCAATCAGCCCCAGCATTTT. Amino acid sequence: CASTHGQGGNQPQHF.

This clone appeared a few times. The chain carries TRBV19 and TRBJ1-3; D not resolved. Germline V CDR1 and CDR2: LNHDA, SQIVND (reference sequence). The CDR3 covers 13 residues. V was clipped by 9 bases and J by 0 bases, with 9 bases between them. CDR3 nucleotide sequence: TGTGCCAGCCTGACACTCTCTGGAAACACCATATATTTT. Residues: CASLTLSGNTIYF. The variable domain in full, with the rest retrieved from reference TRBV19 and TRBJ1-3, is DGGITQSPKYLFRKEGQNVTLSCEQNLNHDAMYWYRQDPGQGLRLIYYSQIVNDFQKGDIAEGYSVSREKKESFPLTVTSAQKNPTAFYLCASLTLSGNTIYFGEGSWLTVV.

The gene calls are TRBV5-6 and TRBJ1-1; 8 bases are a match to TRBD1. CDR3 size: 14 residues. CDR1 is SGHDT, CDR2 YYEEEE, per germline. The ends lost 2 bases at V and 1 base at J; junction bases unmatched: 1. Written as DNA, the CDR3 is TGTGCCAGCAGCTTCGGGACAGGGAACACTGAAGCTTTCTTT. Protein: CASSFGTGNTEAFF.

The CDR3 DNA sequence: TGTGCCAGTAGTGGGAGACAGGGAGGGGGGACTGAAGCTTTCTTT. Amino acids: CASSGRQGGGTEAFF. The rearrangement links TRBV19 to TRBJ1-1; TRBD1 matches at 7 bases. Trimming took 5 bases from V and 5 from J; bases not matched to a gene: 11. The V gene's germline CDR1 is LNHDA and CDR2 SQIVND (reference sequence). The length of the CDR3 is 15 residues.

This clone was detected once. V and J are TRBV25-1 and TRBJ1-1; tentatively, D is TRBD1 (5 bases). Trimming stripped 2 bases from V and 4 bases from J, with 8 bases between. CDR3 length: 13 residues. Germline V gives CDR1 MGHDK, CDR2 SYGVNS. CDR3 sequence (DNA): TGTGCCAGCAGTGAACAGGGAGGCACTGAAGCTTTCTTT. It yields the protein CASSEQGGTEAFF.

The V gene is TRBV28, the J gene TRBJ2-3; a possible D gene is TRBD2 (5 bases). Trimming pared 6 bases from V and 3 bases from J, leaving 13 bases between. Germline lookup yields CDR1 MDHEN and CDR2 SYDVKM. This CDR3 is 14 amino acids long. The CDR3 DNA reads as TGTGCCAGCAGGTCGAAACTAGGAACAGATACGCAGTATTTT. It encodes CASRSKLGTDTQYF.

This clone was counted between two and nine times. V and J are TRBV29-1 and TRBJ1-2; possibly TRBD1 for D (6 bases). The CDR3 is 12 residues long. Germline V gene lookup returns CDR1 SQVTM and CDR2 ANQGSEA. V lost 3 bases and J lost 3, with 8 bases in between. The CDR3 DNA sequence: TGCAGCGTTGAGGGGGCGGACTATGGCTACACCTTC. This translates into CSVEGADYGYTF.

The genes are TRBV29-1 and TRBJ1-4; D may be TRBD1 (5 bases). V lost 0 bases, J lost 5 bases, and 16 bases lay in between. Germline CDR1 and CDR2: SQVTM and ANQGSEA. The CDR3 is 16 amino acids. DNA for the CDR3: TGCAGCGTTGAAGATCTTCGGCAGGGAGGAAATGAAAAACTGTTTTTT. Translated, it gives CSVEDLRQGGNEKLFF.

This clone was seen a handful of times. V gene TRBV7-3 combines with J gene TRBJ1-2, with 9 bases that match TRBD1. The CDR3 has 15 residues. Trimming at V came to 5 bases and at J to 4 bases, leaving 8 bases not matched to a gene. CDR1 and CDR2 (germline): SGHTA, FQGTGA. CDR3 in amino acids: CASSASGTGFYGYTF. CDR3 in DNA: TGTGCCAGCAGCGCCTCCGGGACAGGGTTCTATGGCTACACCTTC.

The V and J genes are TRBV5-5 and TRBJ1-3; 7 nucleotides agree with TRBD1. Trimming at V came to 3 bases and at J to 0 bases, leaving 3 bases not matched to a gene. CDR3 size: 15 residues. Germline V lookup: CDR1 SGHKS, CDR2 YYEKEE (reference sequence). The CDR3 reads CASSWDSGSGNTIYF. In DNA, the CDR3 is TGTGCCAGCAGCTGGGACAGCGGCTCTGGAAACACCATATATTTT.

The J gene is TRBJ1-2, the V gene TRBV7-8; D is undetermined. V shed 1 base and J shed 0 bases, with 12 bases lying between them. The germline gives CDR1 SGHVS, CDR2 FQNEAQ. This CDR3 region has 16 residues. CDR3 protein: CASSLEGRAPNYGYTF. CDR3 DNA sequence: TGTGCCAGCAGCTTAGAGGGTCGAGCACCTAACTATGGCTACACCTTC. The full variable domain, rest sourced from reference TRBV7-8 and TRBJ1-2, is GAGVSQSPRYKVAKRGQDVALRCDPISGHVSLFWYQQALGQGPEFLTYFQNEAQLDKSGLPSDRFFAERPEGSVSTLKIQRTQQEDSAVYLCASSLEGRAPNYGYTFGSGTRLTVV.

The chain uses TRBV4-3 and TRBJ1-2, with 7 nucleotides matching TRBD1. CDR3 length: 12 residues. V shed 0 bases and J 14 bases; nucleotides not matched to a gene: 6. The germline V gene has CDR1 LGHNA and CDR2 YSLEER. For the CDR3, the DNA is TGCGCCAGCAGCCAAGATCCGGACAGGAGGACCTTC. Translating it yields CASSQDPDRRTF.

This clone was observed once. The chain links TRBV11-2 to TRBJ2-7, with a possible D match to TRBD2 (5 bases). CDR1 SGHAT and CDR2 FQNNGV come from the germline V gene. The germline V and J ends were trimmed by 4 bases and 4 bases, with 11 bases remaining between them. There are 13 residues in the CDR3. CDR3: CASSSPEEYEQYF. CDR3 DNA sequence: TGTGCCAGCAGCTCCCCGGAGGAGTACGAGCAGTACTTC.

The CDR3 protein is CASSPRGSGETQYF. DNA for the CDR3: TGTGCCAGTAGCCCCCGGGGGTCAGGGGAGACCCAGTACTTC. The chain couples TRBV19 to TRBJ2-5; possibly TRBD2 for D (6 bases). V was trimmed by 6 bases and J by 5 bases, leaving 16 bases between them. Germline loops: CDR1 LNHDA, CDR2 SQIVND (reference sequence). The CDR3 contains 14 residues.

The chain joins TRBV7-9 to TRBJ2-7; D is unresolved. The CDR3 consists of 14 residues. V was cut by 1 base and J by 4 bases, with 11 bases left in between. Germline V gene lookup returns CDR1 SEHNR and CDR2 FQNEAQ (reference sequence). The CDR3 sequence is CASSLEGPAYEQYF. As DNA, the CDR3 is TGTGCCAGCAGCTTAGAAGGGCCGGCGTACGAGCAGTACTTC.

V usage is TRBV6-5 and J usage is TRBJ1-1; no clear D gene. Trimming pared 4 bases from V and 1 base from J, leaving 7 bases between. The CDR3 totals 13 residues. Germline values: CDR1 MNHEY, CDR2 SVGAGI. The CDR3 DNA reads TGTGCCAGCAGTTGGATGAGGAACACTGAAGCTTTCTTT. This gives the protein CASSWMRNTEAFF.

The sample holds one count of this clone. The rearrangement joins TRBV28 to TRBJ1-1; D is possibly TRBD1 (5 bases). This CDR3 comprises 12 residues. CDR1 and CDR2 (germline): MDHEN, SYDVKM. Trimming shortened V by 2 bases and J by 9 bases, and 10 bases separated the two germline ends. DNA of the CDR3: TGTGCCAGCAGTTTAGCCCAGGGAAAAGCTTTCTTT. This translates into CASSLAQGKAFF.

On this clone itself: Relative to the germline gene, one junction end is altered; a read error may explain this. The gene calls are TRBV5-5 and TRBJ2-7; TRBD2 agrees at 10 bases. The length of the CDR3 is 15 residues. CDR1 is SGHKS and CDR2 is YYEKEE in the germline V gene (reference sequence). This chain's CDR3 is CASSQSTSGDDEQYF. DNA for the CDR3: TGCGCCAGCAGCCAATCTACTAGCGGGGACGACGAGCAGTACTTC.

The gene calls are TRBV5-1 and TRBJ2-7, with TRBD2 identical over 8 bases. CDR1 is SGHRS and CDR2 is YFSETQ in the germline V gene. The length of the CDR3 is 19 residues. Trimming cost V 4 bases and J 4 bases; bases outside gene matches: 22. CDR3 DNA: TGCGCCAGCAGCGTACGCGGAGCGGGGGACTTACTGGCCCCATACGAGCAGTACTTC. Its protein product is CASSVRGAGDLLAPYEQYF.

This chain joins TRBV27 and TRBJ1-2; TRBD1 matches 9 bases. CDR1 and CDR2 from the germline V gene are MNHEY and SMNVEV (reference sequence). The CDR3 length is 15 residues. V lost 6 bases, J lost 7 bases, and 12 bases stayed unmatched. CDR3 sequence: CASRLWGGQGPGYTF. The DNA of the CDR3 is TGTGCCAGCAGACTTTGGGGGGGACAGGGCCCTGGCTACACCTTC.

This clone has just a few counts. V is TRBV28 and J is TRBJ1-1; 7 bases fit TRBD1. This CDR3 region has 15 residues. The germline V gene has CDR1 MDHEN and CDR2 SYDVKM. V shed 5 bases and J 3 bases; nucleotides not matched to a gene: 9. The CDR3 sequence is CASSLPQGGDTEAFF. The CDR3, as DNA: TGTGCCAGCAGTCTACCCCAGGGGGGGGACACTGAAGCTTTCTTT.

This sequence joins TRBV6-6 and TRBJ1-1; a weak D match, TRBD1 (5 bases). The germline V gene encodes CDR1 MNHNY and CDR2 SVGAGI (reference sequence). Between the trimmed V and J ends, which lost 2 bases and 1 base, there was a span of 5 bases. The CDR3 spans 13 residues. This chain's CDR3 is CASSYGGNTEAFF. CDR3 nucleotides: TGTGCCAGCAGTTACGGGGGGAACACTGAAGCTTTCTTT.